This TCR beta chain was captured in a study of neurological immune-mediated disorders. Time point reported: technical triplicate 2. Sorted libraries were made with about 1 million CD4+ or CD8+ T cells. 5'RACE generated cDNA with 10-nucleotide random UMIs. TCRdb analysed the 5' RACE reads with MiXCR anew, one entry per CDR3 protein. This sample carries fewer than 40,000 distinct CDR3 sequences, 13% of them seen once, and the ten largest clones take around 5.3%. Whole-study findings and limits: The level of TCR clonal expansion was highest in patients with HTLV-1-associated myelopathy and lowest in multiple sclerosis, where it fell below the level seen in healthy controls.

CDR3 length: 13 residues. Germline assignment: CDR1 SNHLY and CDR2 FYNNEI. Ten or more counts support this clonotype. Its target is not known. Germline and junction disagree at one end, which may indicate a read error. The sequencing input was CD4+ T cells from blood. The chain recombines TRBV2 with TRBJ2-2; possible D gene TRBD1, 6 bases. The TCR comes from a female donor with HTLV-1-associated myelopathy (HAM/TSP). CDR3 protein: CASRSRGNGEMFF. CDR3 sequence (DNA): TGTGCCAGCAGGAGCAGGGGAAACGGGGAGATGTTTTTT.